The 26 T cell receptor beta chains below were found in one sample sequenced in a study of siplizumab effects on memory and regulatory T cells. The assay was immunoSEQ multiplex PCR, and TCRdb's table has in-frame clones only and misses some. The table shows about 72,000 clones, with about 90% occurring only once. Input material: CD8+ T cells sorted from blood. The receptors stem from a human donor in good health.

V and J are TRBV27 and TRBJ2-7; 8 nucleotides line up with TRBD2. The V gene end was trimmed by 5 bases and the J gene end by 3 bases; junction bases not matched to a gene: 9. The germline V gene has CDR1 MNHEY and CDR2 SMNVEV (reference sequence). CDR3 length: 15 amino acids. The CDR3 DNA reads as TGTGCCAGCAGTCCAGAGGTGGGACTAGGCTACGAGCAGTACTTC. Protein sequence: CASSPEVGLGYEQYF.

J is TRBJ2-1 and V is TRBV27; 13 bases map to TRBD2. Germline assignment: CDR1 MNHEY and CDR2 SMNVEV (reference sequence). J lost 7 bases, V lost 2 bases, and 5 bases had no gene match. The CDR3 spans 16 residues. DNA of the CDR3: TGTGCCAGCAGTTTAGGGCCGGGACTAGCGGGAAATGAGCAGTTCTTC. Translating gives CASSLGPGLAGNEQFF.

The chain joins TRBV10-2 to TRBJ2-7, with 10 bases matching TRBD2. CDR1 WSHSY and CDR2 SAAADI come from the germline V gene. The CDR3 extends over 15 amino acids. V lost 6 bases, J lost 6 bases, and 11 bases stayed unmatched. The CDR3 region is CASSAILAGDVEQYF. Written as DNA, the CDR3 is TGCGCCAGCAGCGCAATTCTAGCGGGAGACGTCGAGCAGTACTTC.

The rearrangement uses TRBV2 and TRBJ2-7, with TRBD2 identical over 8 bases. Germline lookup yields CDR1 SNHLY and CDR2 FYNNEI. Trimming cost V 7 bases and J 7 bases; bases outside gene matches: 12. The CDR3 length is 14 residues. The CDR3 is CASTHSTGGREQYF. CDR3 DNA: TGTGCCAGCACCCACTCCACGGGGGGGAGGGAGCAGTACTTC.

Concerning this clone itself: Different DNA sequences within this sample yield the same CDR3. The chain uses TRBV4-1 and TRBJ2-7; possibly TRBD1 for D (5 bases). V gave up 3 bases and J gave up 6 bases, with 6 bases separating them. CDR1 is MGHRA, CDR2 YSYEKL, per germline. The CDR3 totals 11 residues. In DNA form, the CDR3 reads TGCGCCAGCAGCCAGGGGCGCGAGCAGTACTTC. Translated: CASSQGREQYF.

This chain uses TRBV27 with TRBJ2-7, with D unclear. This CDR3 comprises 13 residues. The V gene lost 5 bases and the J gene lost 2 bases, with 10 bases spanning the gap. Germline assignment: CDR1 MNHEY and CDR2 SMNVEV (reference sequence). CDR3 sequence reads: CASSPREPYEQYF. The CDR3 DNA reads TGTGCCAGCAGTCCCCGCGAACCCTACGAGCAGTACTTC.

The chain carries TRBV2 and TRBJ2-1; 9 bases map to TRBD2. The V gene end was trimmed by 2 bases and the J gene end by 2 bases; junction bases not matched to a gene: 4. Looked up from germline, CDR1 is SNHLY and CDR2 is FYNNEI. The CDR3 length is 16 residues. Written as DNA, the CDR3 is TGTGCCAGCAGTGAAACCCGACTAGCGGCCTACAATGAGCAGTTCTTC. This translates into CASSETRLAAYNEQFF.

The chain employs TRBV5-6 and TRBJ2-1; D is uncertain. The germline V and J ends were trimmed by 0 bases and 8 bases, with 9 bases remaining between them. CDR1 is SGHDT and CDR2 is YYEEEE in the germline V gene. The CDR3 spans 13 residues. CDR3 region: CASSLVRSDEQFF. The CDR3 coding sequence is TGTGCCAGCAGCTTGGTCAGGTCCGATGAGCAGTTCTTC.

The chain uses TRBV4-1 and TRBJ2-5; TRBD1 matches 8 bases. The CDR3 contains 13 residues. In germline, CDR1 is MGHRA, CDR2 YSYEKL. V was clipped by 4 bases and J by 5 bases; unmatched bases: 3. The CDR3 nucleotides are TGCGCCAGCAGCCCCAGGGGGCTGGAGACCCAGTACTTC. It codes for CASSPRGLETQYF.

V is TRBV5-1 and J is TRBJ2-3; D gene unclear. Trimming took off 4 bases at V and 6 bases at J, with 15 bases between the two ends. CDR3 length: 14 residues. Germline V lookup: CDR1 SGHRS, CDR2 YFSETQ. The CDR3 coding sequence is TGCGCCAGCAGCGCAGAAATTCCAACCGATACGCAGTATTTT. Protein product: CASSAEIPTDTQYF.

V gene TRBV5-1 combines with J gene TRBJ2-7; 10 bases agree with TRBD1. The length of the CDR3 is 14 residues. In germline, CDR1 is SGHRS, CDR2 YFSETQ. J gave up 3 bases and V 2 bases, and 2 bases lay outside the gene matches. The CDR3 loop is CASSFRDRGYEQYF. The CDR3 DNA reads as TGCGCCAGCAGCTTTAGGGACAGGGGCTACGAGCAGTACTTC.

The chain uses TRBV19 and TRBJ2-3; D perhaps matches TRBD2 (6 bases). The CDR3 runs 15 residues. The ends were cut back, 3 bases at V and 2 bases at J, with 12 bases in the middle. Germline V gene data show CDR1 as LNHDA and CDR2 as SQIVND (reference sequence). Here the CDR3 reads CASSMLGGTTDTQYF. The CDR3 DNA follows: TGTGCCAGTAGTATGCTGGGAGGAACCACAGATACGCAGTATTTT.

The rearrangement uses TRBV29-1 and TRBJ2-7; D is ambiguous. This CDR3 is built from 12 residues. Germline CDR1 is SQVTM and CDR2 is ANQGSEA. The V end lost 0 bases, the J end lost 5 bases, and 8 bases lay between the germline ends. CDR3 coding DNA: TGCAGCGTTGAAGATATTGGCGACGAGCAGTACTTC. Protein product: CSVEDIGDEQYF.

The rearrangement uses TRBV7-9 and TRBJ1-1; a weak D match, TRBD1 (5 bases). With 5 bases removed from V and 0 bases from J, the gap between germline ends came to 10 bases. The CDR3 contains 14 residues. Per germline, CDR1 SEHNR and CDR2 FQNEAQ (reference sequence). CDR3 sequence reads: CASSPDRMNTEAFF. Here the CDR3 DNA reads TGTGCCAGCAGCCCAGACAGAATGAACACTGAAGCTTTCTTT. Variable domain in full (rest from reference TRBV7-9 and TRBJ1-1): DTGVSQNPRHKITKRGQNVTFRCDPISEHNRLYWYRQTLGQGPEFLTYFQNEAQLEKSRLLSDRFSAERPKGSFSTLEIQRTEQGDSAMYLCASSPDRMNTEAFFGQGTRLTVV.

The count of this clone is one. The CDR3 region is CASSLGSSAGLYGYTF. The CDR3 nucleotides read TGTGCCAGCAGCTTAGGAAGTTCTGCAGGGCTCTATGGCTACACCTTC. The chain uses TRBV7-6 and TRBJ1-2; D is perhaps TRBD1 (5 bases). V lost 1 base and J 4 bases, leaving 16 bases between the germline ends. The germline V gene has CDR1 SGHVS and CDR2 FNYEAQ. The CDR3 runs 16 residues.

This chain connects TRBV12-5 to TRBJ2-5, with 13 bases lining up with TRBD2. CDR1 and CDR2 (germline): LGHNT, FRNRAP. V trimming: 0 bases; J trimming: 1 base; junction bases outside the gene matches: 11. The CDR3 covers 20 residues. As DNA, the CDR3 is TGTGCTAGTGGTTTGGTAGGACTAGCGGGAGACTTGCGGGTCCAAGAGACCCAGTACTTC. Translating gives CASGLVGLAGDLRVQETQYF.

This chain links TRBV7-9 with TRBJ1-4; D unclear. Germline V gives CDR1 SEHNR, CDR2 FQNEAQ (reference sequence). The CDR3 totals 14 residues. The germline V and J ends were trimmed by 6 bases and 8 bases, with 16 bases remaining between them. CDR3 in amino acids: CASRDLRSEEKLFF. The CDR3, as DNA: TGTGCCAGCAGAGACCTCCGCAGCGAGGAAAAACTGTTTTTT.

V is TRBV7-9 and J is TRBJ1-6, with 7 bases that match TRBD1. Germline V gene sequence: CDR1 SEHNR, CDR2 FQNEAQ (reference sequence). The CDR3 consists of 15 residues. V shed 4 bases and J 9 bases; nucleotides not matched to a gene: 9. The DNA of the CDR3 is TGTGCCAGCAGCTCACCGGGACAGTGGAGTTCACCCCTCCACTTT. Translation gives CASSSPGQWSSPLHF.

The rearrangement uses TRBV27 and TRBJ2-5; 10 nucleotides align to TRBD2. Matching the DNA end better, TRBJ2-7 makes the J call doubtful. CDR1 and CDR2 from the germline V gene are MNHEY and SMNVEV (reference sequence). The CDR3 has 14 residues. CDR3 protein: CASSFGTSVYEQYF. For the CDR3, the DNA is TGTGCCAGCAGTTTCGGGACTAGCGTGTACGAGCAGTACTTC.

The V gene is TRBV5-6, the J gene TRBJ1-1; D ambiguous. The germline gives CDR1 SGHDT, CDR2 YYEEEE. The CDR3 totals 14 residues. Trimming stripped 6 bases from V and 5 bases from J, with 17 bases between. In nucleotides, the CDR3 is TGTGCCAGCATTACACGGGGTGGGGAGACTGAAGCTTTCTTT. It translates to CASITRGGETEAFF.

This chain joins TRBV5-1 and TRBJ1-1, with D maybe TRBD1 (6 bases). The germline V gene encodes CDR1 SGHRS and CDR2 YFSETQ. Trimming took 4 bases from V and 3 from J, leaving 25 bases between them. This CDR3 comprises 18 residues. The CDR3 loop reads CASSVEVVARKGDTEAFF. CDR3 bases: TGCGCCAGCAGCGTGGAGGTTGTGGCGCGCAAGGGGGACACTGAAGCTTTCTTT.

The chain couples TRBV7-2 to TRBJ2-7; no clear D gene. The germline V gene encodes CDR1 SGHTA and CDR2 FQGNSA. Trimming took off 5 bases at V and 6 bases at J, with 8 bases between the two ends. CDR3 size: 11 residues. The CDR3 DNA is TGTGCCAGCAGCGAGAATACCGAGCAGTACTTC. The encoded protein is CASSENTEQYF.

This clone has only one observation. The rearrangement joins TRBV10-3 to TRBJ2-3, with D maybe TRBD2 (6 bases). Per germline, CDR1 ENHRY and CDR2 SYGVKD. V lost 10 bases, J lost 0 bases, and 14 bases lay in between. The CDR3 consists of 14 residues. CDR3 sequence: CATEVADSTDTQYF. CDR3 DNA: TGTGCCACAGAGGTAGCGGATAGCACAGATACGCAGTATTTT.

The CDR3 sequence is CASSPAGGRGSGNTIYF. In DNA form, the CDR3 reads TGTGCCAGCAGCCCAGCTGGGGGAAGAGGGTCTGGAAACACCATATATTTT. The chain carries TRBV7-8 and TRBJ1-3; the D gene is possibly TRBD1 (5 bases). The germline V and J ends were trimmed by 5 bases and 1 base, with 18 bases remaining between them. Germline V gene data show CDR1 as SGHVS and CDR2 as FQNEAQ. This CDR3 has 17 amino acids.

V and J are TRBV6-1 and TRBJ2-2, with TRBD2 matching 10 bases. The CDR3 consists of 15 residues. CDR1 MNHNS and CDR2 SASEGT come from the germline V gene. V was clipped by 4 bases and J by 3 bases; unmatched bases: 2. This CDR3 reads CASSGGTSDTGELFF. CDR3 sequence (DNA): TGTGCCAGCAGTGGGGGGACTAGCGACACCGGGGAGCTGTTTTTT.

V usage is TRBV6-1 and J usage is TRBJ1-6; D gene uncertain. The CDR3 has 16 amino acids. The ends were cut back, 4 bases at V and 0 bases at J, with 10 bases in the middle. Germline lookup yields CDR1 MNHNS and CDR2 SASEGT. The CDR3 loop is CASSGQSSSYNSPLHF. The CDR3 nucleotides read TGTGCCAGCAGTGGGCAGTCCAGCTCCTATAATTCACCCCTCCACTTT.